Sequencing of this TCR beta chain was carried out in a study of blood T cell repertoires in COVID-19. Background on the study: Samples came from the United States, Italy and Spain, spanning acute and convalescent COVID-19.

This clone was observed once. Original data processing: For nucleated cells, counts were estimated from reference gene primer amplification. Produced via immunoSEQ multiplex PCR; TCRdb's table is partial and in-frame only. The D gene and trimming were derived from the DNA, and the V and J assignments and clone size from that table. The sample carries 70,000 to 85,000 clones, 83% recorded once. The CDR3 length is 13 residues. In germline, CDR1 is MNHEY, CDR2 SMNVEV (reference sequence). V trimming: 5 bases; J trimming: 9 bases; junction bases outside the gene matches: 7. This chain links TRBV27 with TRBJ2-1; 7 bases map to TRBD2. This TCR was sampled from a man at least 80 years old with active or convalescent COVID-19. Input material: peripheral blood. CDR3: CASSPRWGGEQFF. In DNA, the CDR3 is TGTGCCAGCAGTCCAAGATGGGGGGGTGAGCAGTTCTTC.